Listed below are T cell receptor beta chains from one sample, sequenced in a study of blood T cell repertoires in COVID-19. Sequenced by immunoSEQ multiplex PCR; TCRdb stores in-frame clones only, minus some. The sample yields under 250,000 clones, 83% seen once. The sample taken for sequencing was peripheral blood. The origin of the receptors is a man aged 40-49 years with active or convalescent COVID-19. Both conserved end residues are part of each CDR3. Fields, in order: CDR3 DNA, CDR3 protein, clone size, D gene, J gene, V gene. A D gene is named only where the DNA matches it firmly. The size field is filled for only some rows; it gives once, few, many or a size class.

DNA: TGTGCCAGCTCACTCTCAGGGGAGCGGGGAAACACTGAAGCTTTCTTT
CDR3: CASSLSGERGNTEAFF
size: .
D: .
J: TRBJ1-1
V: TRBV18

DNA: TGTGCCACCAGTGGGACAGGGGATGGTACTGAAGCTTTCTTT
CDR3: CATSGTGDGTEAFF
size: once
D: TRBD1
J: TRBJ1-1
V: TRBV24-1

DNA: TGTGCCAGCAGTTTAAATCCCCCGGGACTAGCGTCAACCCATCGGAATGAGCAGTTCTTC
CDR3: CASSLNPPGLASTHRNEQFF
size: .
D: TRBD2
J: TRBJ2-1
V: TRBV27

DNA: TGTGCCAGCACTGCAGGGGCGCTTGGAAACACCATATATTTT
CDR3: CASTAGALGNTIYF
size: few
D: .
J: TRBJ1-3
V: TRBV2

DNA: TGTGCCTTGGACAGAATCTCTGGAAACACCATATATTTT
CDR3: CALDRISGNTIYF
size: .
D: .
J: TRBJ1-3
V: TRBV30

DNA: TGTGCCAGCAGTTTTTTGGGCTTGGGCTACACCTTC
CDR3: CASSFLGLGYTF
size: once
D: .
J: TRBJ1-2
V: TRBV7-9

DNA: TGTGCCACCACTCTAGGGGCTCAAGAGACCCAGTACTTC
CDR3: CATTLGAQETQYF
size: .
D: .
J: TRBJ2-5
V: TRBV11-3

DNA: TGTGCCAGCAGCTTCGGGGTTAACGGAGATACGCAGTATTTT
CDR3: CASSFGVNGDTQYF
size: .
D: .
J: TRBJ2-3
V: TRBV7-2

DNA: TGTGCCAGCAGTGGCCTTGGGGGGGGAAATGTTGAAGCTTTCTTT
CDR3: CASSGLGGGNVEAFF
size: few
D: .
J: TRBJ1-1
V: TRBV6-2/TRBV6-3

DNA: TGTGCCAGCGCCTGGAGTACCCACGAGCAGTACTTC
CDR3: CASAWSTHEQYF
size: few
D: .
J: TRBJ2-7
V: TRBV13

DNA: TGTGCCAGTAGTATAGAAGCTAGACAGACCCAGTACTTC
CDR3: CASSIEARQTQYF
size: .
D: .
J: TRBJ2-5
V: TRBV19

DNA: TGTGCCAGCAGCGGCGGGGGACAGGAGGCCTATGGCTACACCTTC
CDR3: CASSGGGQEAYGYTF
size: .
D: TRBD1
J: TRBJ1-2
V: TRBV7-9

DNA: TGCAGCGTTGAAGATCTTCTGCTCGGGGGAGAGACCCAGTACTTC
CDR3: CSVEDLLLGGETQYF
size: .
D: .
J: TRBJ2-5
V: TRBV29-1

DNA: TGTGCCAGTAGCGATTTGGGTGGGGGGAGGCGAAGGAAAGAGACCCAGTACTTC
CDR3: CASSDLGGGRRRKETQYF
size: .
D: .
J: TRBJ2-5
V: TRBV19

DNA: TGTGCCAGCAGTGAAGCCGGGGGTCAGCCCCAGCATTTT
CDR3: CASSEAGGQPQHF
size: .
D: .
J: TRBJ1-5
V: TRBV6-1

DNA: TGCGCCAGCAGCCCCGACAATAACTATGGCTACACCTTC
CDR3: CASSPDNNYGYTF
size: .
D: .
J: TRBJ1-2
V: TRBV5-1

DNA: TGTGCCAGCAGTGTCGAGGGATCCCACTCTGGGGCCAACGTCCTGACTTTC
CDR3: CASSVEGSHSGANVLTF
size: .
D: .
J: TRBJ2-6
V: TRBV2

DNA: TGTGCCAGCAGCAGCCCGGGCAGGGCGGTCGGCGAGCAGTACTTC
CDR3: CASSSPGRAVGEQYF
size: .
D: .
J: TRBJ2-7
V: TRBV5-4

DNA: TGTGCCAGCAGCTTACTAACAGGGTTTGGGAATTCACCCCTCCACTTT
CDR3: CASSLLTGFGNSPLHF
size: .
D: .
J: TRBJ1-6
V: TRBV7-9

DNA: TGTGCCAGCCAGTTGGGGACAGGGGCCGCCTACGAGCAGTACTTC
CDR3: CASQLGTGAAYEQYF
size: .
D: TRBD1
J: TRBJ2-7
V: TRBV18

DNA: TGTGCCAGCAGTTACCGGGGGTGGGAGACCCAGTACTTC
CDR3: CASSYRGWETQYF
size: .
D: .
J: TRBJ2-5
V: TRBV6-5

DNA: TGTGCCAGCAGGCGAATCTTACAGTTGAACACTGAAGCTTTCTTT
CDR3: CASRRILQLNTEAFF
size: .
D: .
J: TRBJ1-1
V: TRBV2

DNA: TGTGCCAGCACAAAGACAATCGGATCCTACGAGCAGTACTTC
CDR3: CASTKTIGSYEQYF
size: .
D: .
J: TRBJ2-7
V: TRBV6-5

DNA: TGTGCCAGCAGTTACGTCGCGGTCATGAACACTGAAGCTTTCTTT
CDR3: CASSYVAVMNTEAFF
size: .
D: .
J: TRBJ1-1
V: TRBV6-5

DNA: TGCGCCAGCAGTCGGGGGGCAACCTACAATGAGCAGTTCTTC
CDR3: CASSRGATYNEQFF
size: .
D: .
J: TRBJ2-1
V: TRBV10-1

DNA: TGTGCCAGCAGCCCCCAGGACAGGGGTCCCTATGGCTACACCTTC
CDR3: CASSPQDRGPYGYTF
size: .
D: TRBD1
J: TRBJ1-2
V: TRBV7-2

DNA: TGTGCCAGCAGTTACGGGCGATCCAATCAGCCCCAGCATTTT
CDR3: CASSYGRSNQPQHF
size: .
D: .
J: TRBJ1-5
V: TRBV6-2/TRBV6-3

DNA: TGCGCCAGCAGAGAGGACAGGGACACTGAAGCTTTCTTT
CDR3: CASREDRDTEAFF
size: .
D: TRBD1
J: TRBJ1-1
V: TRBV5-1

DNA: TGTGCCAGCAGCTTGGCCCCGGGGGGGGCCAACAATGAGCAGTTCTTC
CDR3: CASSLAPGGANNEQFF
size: .
D: TRBD2
J: TRBJ2-1
V: TRBV5-4

DNA: TGCGCCAGCAGCGGTTCCGCGCAGGGGCGCCCAGATACGCAGTATTTT
CDR3: CASSGSAQGRPDTQYF
size: .
D: .
J: TRBJ2-3
V: TRBV5-1

DNA: TGTGCCACTACTCGTACAGACTATGGCTACACCTTC
CDR3: CATTRTDYGYTF
size: .
D: .
J: TRBJ1-2
V: TRBV10-3

DNA: TGTGCCAGCAGCAATTATGGACTGTTGCTCTATGGCTACACCTTC
CDR3: CASSNYGLLLYGYTF
size: .
D: .
J: TRBJ1-2
V: TRBV7-2

DNA: TGTGCCTGGAGTGTTTACGGAGGGGCTGAAGCTTTCTTT
CDR3: CAWSVYGGAEAFF
size: .
D: .
J: TRBJ1-1
V: TRBV30

DNA: TGCGCCAGCAGTGACCTAGCGGGACCTTACTACGAGCAGTACTTC
CDR3: CASSDLAGPYYEQYF
size: .
D: TRBD2
J: TRBJ2-7
V: TRBV10-1

DNA: TGTGCCACCAGGGCCTGGGACAGCTCCTACAATGAGCAGTTCTTC
CDR3: CATRAWDSSYNEQFF
size: .
D: TRBD1
J: TRBJ2-1
V: TRBV24-1

DNA: TGTGCCAGCTCACCACCGAATAGCGGGGGGTCCTACAATGAGCAGTTCTTC
CDR3: CASSPPNSGGSYNEQFF
size: .
D: TRBD2
J: TRBJ2-1
V: TRBV18

DNA: TGTGCCAGCAGCCCCGACAGGGAGAGACCCCTCCACTTT
CDR3: CASSPDRERPLHF
size: .
D: TRBD1
J: TRBJ1-6
V: TRBV7-8

DNA: TGTGCCAGCAGCCAAGGTGGACAGGGGGGGGAGACCCAGTACTTC
CDR3: CASSQGGQGGETQYF
size: .
D: TRBD1
J: TRBJ2-5
V: TRBV4-2

DNA: TGTGCCAGCAGTGGGAGGGGTACTGAAGCTTTCTTT
CDR3: CASSGRGTEAFF
size: .
D: .
J: TRBJ1-1
V: TRBV2

DNA: TGTGCCAGCAGCGGGGGACTTCCCGCGAACACCGGGGAGCTGTTTTTT
CDR3: CASSGGLPANTGELFF
size: .
D: .
J: TRBJ2-2
V: TRBV5-4

DNA: TGCGCCAGCAGCTCTAGCACAGATACGCAGTATTTT
CDR3: CASSSSTDTQYF
size: .
D: .
J: TRBJ2-3
V: TRBV5-1

DNA: TGCGCCCGCAGCCGGGGGGTAGGGGCGACTGAAGCTTTCTTT
CDR3: CARSRGVGATEAFF
size: .
D: .
J: TRBJ1-1
V: TRBV4-1

DNA: TGTGCCAGCAGCCCGTCGAATTCACCCCTCCACTTT
CDR3: CASSPSNSPLHF
size: .
D: .
J: TRBJ1-6
V: TRBV3-1/TRBV3-2

DNA: TGCGCCAGCAGCCAAGCTGATCGCAGAACCAATCAGCCCCAGCATTTT
CDR3: CASSQADRRTNQPQHF
size: once
D: .
J: TRBJ1-5
V: TRBV4-3

DNA: TGTGCCACCAGTGAGGCAGGGCCCATGAACGGTCCCCAGCATTTT
CDR3: CATSEAGPMNGPQHF
size: .
D: .
J: TRBJ1-5
V: TRBV24-1

DNA: TGTGCCAGCAGTTTAAGGAAGGGACTAGCGGGGGCCCCCTACGAGCAGTACTTC
CDR3: CASSLRKGLAGAPYEQYF
size: .
D: TRBD2
J: TRBJ2-7
V: TRBV27